This T cell receptor (beta chain) comes out of a study of human T cells and chemical hapten exposure. Study in general: Patients having alopecia areata, totalis or universalis were mostly female.

The V gene's germline CDR1 is DFQATT and CDR2 SNEGSKA (reference sequence). The CDR3 is 14 residues long. Trimming stripped 6 bases from V and 5 bases from J, with 18 bases between. Per the original methods: From roughly 23,000 to 700,000 TCRs were found per sample, with a median of about 96,000. A single record per CDR3 protein comes from TCRdb applying MiXCR to the RACE reads. The V and J calls were determined by TCRdb, not by the authors. The data contain 95,000 to 100,000 distinct CDR3 sequences, about 10% of them singletons. In this sample, this clonotype turned up many times. Documented time point: pre-sensitization, week 0. Treatment denoted: therapeutic diphenylcyclopropenone sensitization with weekly scalp DPC. People who gave samples had alopecia, were 18 to 70 years old, and were suitable for DPC. Unfractionated whole blood was the source from which total RNA was extracted.

The sequences come from whole blood, collected in connection with sensitization to the hapten diphenylcyclopropenone (DPC). This chain uses TRBV20-1 with TRBJ2-3; D perhaps matches TRBD1 (6 bases). The source is a woman in her fifties or sixties with alopecia areata. Some clones in this sample may be carry-over from other donors' samples. As DNA, the CDR3 is TGCAGTGCCGGAAGAGGTGGGGGCTTAGATACGCAGTATTTT. The encoded protein is CSAGRGGGLDTQYF.